This is a list of T cell receptor beta chains from one sample in a study of beta chain features in type 1 diabetes. Here immunoSEQ multiplex PCR was the method, and the copy in TCRdb shows in-frame clones only, minus some. Of about 390,000 clones listed, over 8.5% are singletons. Sequenced input: central memory CD4+ T cells from blood. Receptor source: a man aged 25-40 years with type 1 diabetes. Each CDR3 is given with its conserved first and last residue. D genes are given only for firm matches. Part of the rows lack a size; the others show once, few, many or a class for expanded clones.

>few|TRBD1|TRBJ1-1|TRBV6-5
CASIYRGLNTEAFF
TGTGCCAGCATATACAGGGGCCTGAACACTGAAGCTTTCTTT
>few|NA|TRBJ2-3|TRBV5-1
CASSLDSRTDTQYF
TGCGCCAGCAGCCTCGACAGCCGCACAGATACGCAGTATTTT
>many|NA|TRBJ2-6|TRBV7-2
CASGLPGANVLTF
TGTGCCAGCGGCCTCCCTGGGGCCAACGTCCTGACTTTC
>NA|NA|TRBJ1-2|TRBV5-4
CASSVVGQNYGYTF
TGTGCCAGCAGCGTCGTCGGACAGAACTATGGCTACACCTTC
>NA|NA|TRBJ2-5|TRBV5-4
CASSLQGTETQYF
TGTGCCAGCAGCTTGCAGGGTACGGAGACCCAGTACTTC
>NA|NA|TRBJ2-1|TRBV7-2
CASSFIRTDNEQFF
TGTGCCAGCAGCTTCATAAGGACCGACAATGAGCAGTTCTTC
>few|NA|TRBJ2-5|TRBV5-4
CASSLGGTQARETQYF
TGTGCCAGCAGCTTGGGGGGGACACAGGCAAGGGAGACCCAGTACTTC
>few|TRBD1|TRBJ1-2|TRBV6-5
CASKWTQGVYGYTF
TGTGCCAGCAAGTGGACCCAGGGGGTCTATGGCTACACCTTC
>NA|NA|TRBJ2-3|TRBV7-6
CASTSPRDNPSTDTQYF
TGTGCCAGCACCTCACCCCGGGACAATCCTAGCACAGATACGCAGTATTTT
>few|TRBD1|TRBJ2-1|TRBV7-8
CASSPLGTGGGLGEQFF
TGTGCCAGCAGCCCGCTAGGGACAGGGGGCGGTCTAGGTGAGCAGTTCTTC
>few|NA|TRBJ2-2|TRBV18
CASSPLAAPGTGELFF
TGTGCCAGCTCACCACTAGCGGCTCCTGGGACCGGGGAGCTGTTTTTT
>NA|NA|TRBJ2-5|TRBV6-5
CASSYSILAGETQYF
TGTGCCAGCAGTTACTCGATATTAGCTGGAGAGACCCAGTACTTC
>NA|TRBD2|TRBJ2-3|TRBV5-1
CASSSAGGSIDTQYF
TGCGCCAGCAGCTCTGCTGGCGGGAGTATCGATACGCAGTATTTT
>few|TRBD2|TRBJ2-5|TRBV7-2
CASSLVAGGPWETQYF
TGTGCCAGCAGCTTAGTAGCGGGAGGGCCCTGGGAGACCCAGTACTTC
>NA|TRBD1|TRBJ2-5|TRBV5-1
CASSTQGKMETQYF
TGCGCCAGCAGCACACAGGGGAAGATGGAGACCCAGTACTTC
>NA|NA|TRBJ1-4|TRBV7-2
CASSFPEASGREKLFF
TGTGCCAGCAGCTTTCCAGAAGCTTCTGGTCGGGAAAAACTGTTTTTT
>NA|NA|TRBJ1-5|TRBV5-4
CASSEDSSGQPQHF
TGTGCCAGCAGCGAGGACAGTAGCGGTCAGCCCCAGCATTTT
>NA|TRBD2|TRBJ2-3|TRBV30
CAWSPAGLAGEDTQYF
TGTGCCTGGAGTCCCGCCGGGCTAGCGGGCGAAGATACGCAGTATTTT
>NA|NA|TRBJ1-2|TRBV5-6
CASSLRPTGANYGYTF
TGTGCCAGCAGCCTCCGACCCACGGGAGCTAACTATGGCTACACCTTC
>few|NA|TRBJ1-6|TRBV10-3
CAISQPGLGYSPLHF
TGTGCCATCAGTCAGCCGGGACTAGGGTATTCACCCCTCCACTTT
>NA|NA|TRBJ2-7|TRBV28
CASYTPGGGGPYEQYF
TGTGCCAGCTACACCCCCGGTGGAGGGGGGCCCTACGAGCAGTACTTC
>many|TRBD2|TRBJ2-1|TRBV5-4
CASSVSGGAYNEQFF
TGTGCCAGCAGCGTGAGCGGGGGTGCCTACAATGAGCAGTTCTTC
>NA|TRBD2|TRBJ2-1|TRBV9
CASSVTSGYNEQFF
TGTGCCAGCAGCGTAACTAGCGGATACAATGAGCAGTTCTTC
>few|NA|TRBJ1-1|TRBV30
CAWNRLNTEAFF
TGTGCCTGGAATAGACTAAACACTGAAGCTTTCTTT
>NA|NA|TRBJ1-6|TRBV9
CASSFSGTMISPLHF
TGTGCCAGCAGCTTTTCCGGGACAATGATTTCACCCCTCCACTTT
>few|NA|TRBJ1-1|TRBV10-3
CASERRGGLMDAEAFF
TGTGCCAGCGAGAGGCGGGGGGGGCTCATGGATGCTGAAGCTTTCTTT
>NA|NA|TRBJ2-1|TRBV4-1
CASSQGVGSGNEQFF
TGCGCCAGCAGCCAAGGGGTGGGGTCGGGCAATGAGCAGTTCTTC
>few|TRBD1|TRBJ1-1|TRBV5-4
CASNPLTGVNTEAFF
TGTGCCAGCAATCCTCTGACAGGGGTGAACACTGAAGCTTTCTTT
>NA|NA|TRBJ2-1|TRBV7-9
CASSSIGGSEQFF
TGTGCCAGCAGCTCCATCGGTGGAAGTGAGCAGTTCTTC
>many|NA|TRBJ2-2|TRBV7-2
CASSFPPSRGGSGELFF
TGTGCCAGCAGCTTCCCCCCCTCGAGGGGGGGTTCCGGGGAGCTGTTTTTT
>many|NA|TRBJ1-2|TRBV28
CASRRESGYTF
TGTGCCAGCCGTAGGGAGAGTGGCTACACCTTC